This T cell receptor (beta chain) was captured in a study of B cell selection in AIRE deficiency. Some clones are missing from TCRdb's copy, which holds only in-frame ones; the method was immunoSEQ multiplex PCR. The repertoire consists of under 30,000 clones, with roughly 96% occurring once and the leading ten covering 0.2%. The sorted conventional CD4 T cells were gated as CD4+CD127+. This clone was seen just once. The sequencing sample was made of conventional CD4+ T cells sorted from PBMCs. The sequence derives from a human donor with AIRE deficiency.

In DNA form, the CDR3 reads TGCGCCAGCAGCAAAACAGGGGGCTATGGCTACACCTTC. This translates into CASSKTGGYGYTF. The chain combines TRBV4-3 with TRBJ1-2, with 8 bases lining up with TRBD1. This CDR3 spans 13 amino acids. CDR1 LGHNA and CDR2 YSLEER come from the germline V gene. The V gene end was trimmed by 5 bases and the J gene end by 4 bases; junction bases not matched to a gene: 3.